This T cell receptor beta chain was profiled in a study of early T cells in non-severe SARS-CoV-2 infection. The protocol attached unique molecular identifiers to individual cDNA molecules. MiXCR, run by TCRdb on the 5' RACE reads, gives a single entry per CDR3 protein. This sample has some 71,000 distinct CDR3 sequences, with over 8% found just once. The CDR3 loop spans 15 amino acids. Germline V gene sequence: CDR1 MNHNY, CDR2 SVGAGI (reference sequence). V lost 2 bases to trimming and J lost 6 bases, with 16 bases between them. In the case of this clonotype: What it binds is not known.

Broader study findings: Anti-spike CD8 responses were favored in VDJdb matching, and private and CD4 specificities were missed.

Material: whole blood, obtained at baseline. This TCR was sampled from an adult who was a healthcare worker with PCR-confirmed SARS-CoV-2 infection or an uninfected control (not recorded which). The rearrangement uses TRBV6-6 and TRBJ1-2, with D maybe TRBD1 (6 bases). The CDR3 DNA is TGTGCCAGCAGTTACGTGACAGGCCCCATGGATGGCTACACCTTC. Translation gives CASSYVTGPMDGYTF.